These 10 T cell receptor beta chains were sequenced from one sample in a study of blood T cells in healthy people across ages. Combining a sample-barcoded 5' primer with a J-beta primer mix, a second PCR ran for 7 to 11 cycles. TCRdb recomputed calls from the 5' RACE reads with MiXCR, one row per CDR3 protein. The sample lists around 1,800,000 distinct CDR3 sequences, approximately 40% occurring once. Source material: blood. The receptors derive from a human donor in good health.

The chain couples TRBV7-2 to TRBJ2-6, with a possible D match to TRBD1 (5 bases). V was trimmed by 7 bases and J by 0 bases, leaving 13 bases between them. This CDR3 has 16 residues. From germline, CDR1 is SGHTA and CDR2 FQGNSA. The CDR3 here is CASKTGGFSGANVLTF. The CDR3 DNA follows: TGTGCCAGCAAAACAGGCGGTTTCTCTGGGGCCAACGTCCTGACTTTC.

This chain joins TRBV7-3 and TRBJ2-4; TRBD1 matches at 9 bases. TRBJ2-7 matches the DNA end more closely, so the J call is doubtful. The CDR3 has 13 residues. Germline values: CDR1 SGHTA, CDR2 FQGTGA. CDR3 DNA: TGTGCCAGCTTTCCTCTGACAGGGGGCGAGCAGTACTTC. It specifies CASFPLTGGEQYF.

The chain recombines TRBV7-2 with TRBJ1-5; D possibly corresponds to TRBD1 (5 bases). CDR1 is SGHTA and CDR2 is FQGNSA in the germline V gene. The CDR3 is 15 residues long. Trimming cost V 1 base and J 3 bases, with 10 bases left between them. In DNA form, the CDR3 reads TGTGCCAGCAGCTTAGTTGGGGACGACAATCAGCCCCAGCATTTT. This codes for CASSLVGDDNQPQHF.

This clonotype was counted once. The chain is built from TRBV28 and TRBJ2-1; 7 bases fit TRBD1. The J call is uncertain, as TRBJ2-7 better fits the DNA end. The CDR3 has 15 amino acids. The germline V gene encodes CDR1 MDHEN and CDR2 SYDVKM. CDR3 DNA sequence: TGTGCCAGCAGTATCCCACAGGGGTCCTACAATGAGCAGTACTTC. Translating gives CASSIPQGSYNEQYF.

In its sample, this clonotype was seen a few times. The chain employs TRBV13 and TRBJ2-1, with a possible D match to TRBD2 (6 bases). The length of the CDR3 is 12 residues. V lost 5 bases and J lost 12, with 14 bases in between. In germline, CDR1 is PRHDT, CDR2 FYEKMQ (reference sequence). For the CDR3, the DNA is TGTGCCAGCAGCCGCGAAGGGGAGGTGCAGTTCTTC. Protein sequence: CASSREGEVQFF.

The rearrangement joins TRBV29-1 to TRBJ2-3; the D gene is possibly TRBD1 (6 bases). CDR3 length equals 14 residues. Trimming cost V 3 bases and J 1 base, with 11 bases left between them. Germline CDR1 is SQVTM and CDR2 is ANQGSEA. In DNA, the CDR3 is TGCAGCGTTGATCGCCAGGGGCGCACAGATACGCAGTATTTT. This encodes CSVDRQGRTDTQYF.

The chain employs TRBV12-3 or TRBV12-4 and TRBJ2-4, with D possibly TRBD2 on 5 matching bases. The V end was cut by 5 bases, the J end by 6 bases, with 17 bases between. The CDR3 totals 15 residues. CDR3 nucleotide sequence: TGTGCCAGCAGTCCAGGTCCGGGAACGGCAAACATTCAGTACTTC. Its translation is CASSPGPGTANIQYF.

The chain combines TRBV24-1 with TRBJ2-1, with 7 positions matching TRBD2. The CDR3 is 18 residues long. The trim removed 3 bases at V and 2 bases at J, leaving 12 bases unmatched. Germline lookup yields CDR1 KGHDR and CDR2 SFDVKD. Here the CDR3 reads CATSDDPSGTNAYNEQFF. As DNA, the CDR3 is TGTGCCACCAGTGATGACCCCTCCGGGACTAACGCCTACAATGAGCAGTTCTTC.

This chain uses TRBV12-3 or TRBV12-4 with TRBJ2-6; 8 bases fit TRBD1. The CDR3 contains 17 residues. The ends lost 5 bases at V and 0 bases at J; junction bases unmatched: 6. CDR3: CASSPGQGYSGANVLTF. CDR3 bases: TGTGCCAGCAGTCCCGGACAGGGTTACTCTGGGGCCAACGTCCTGACTTTC.

This chain connects TRBV28 to TRBJ2-1; 10 bases match TRBD1. V was clipped by 5 bases and J by 9 bases; unmatched bases: 7. Germline V gives CDR1 MDHEN, CDR2 SYDVKM. CDR3 length: 14 amino acids. CDR3 residues: CASSLDRGRLEQFF. The CDR3 DNA reads as TGTGCCAGCAGTCTTGACAGGGGGCGGCTTGAGCAGTTCTTC.